The T cell receptor (beta chain) under discussion was sequenced for a study of cytomegalovirus exposure and HLA in healthy donors (dated by TCRdb to about 2017). Context from the whole study: According to an earlier analysis of 587 of the donors, about 190 million T cells yielded over 90 million unique TCR beta sequences and more than 250 Gb of sequence data. Of the roughly 400 genotyped donors, approximately 81% were placed in the genetic ancestry cluster associated with self-reported Caucasian donors. Among over 350 genotyped donors of the cohort, an average of roughly 240,000 unique TCR beta nucleotide sequences were sequenced per donor, 15% to 20% of them non-productive. To predict cytomegalovirus infection status, the study combined high-throughput TCR immunosequencing, statistical association of individual TCRs with disease status, and machine learning. In an earlier analysis of roughly 580 of the donors, high-throughput TCR beta sequencing was used to judge whether each TCR beta V gene segment behaved as functional or pseudogenic. A later analysis re-analyzed previously published TCR beta repertoires from roughly 630 donors and added high-resolution HLA genotyping to study TCR occurrence patterns. Four to six DR-DQ haplotypes were handled as single units for association and clustering, since linkage in the cohort was strong. An early release covering 550 to 650 HLA-typed donors comprised roughly 300 gigabases of sequencing data and tens of millions of unique TCR sequences. All discovery cohort repertoires had been generated using a single sequencing platform. Using immunosequencing, the study profiled T cell repertoires from 550 to 750 subjects and related those repertoires to cytomegalovirus serostatus. Donor age, sex, ethnicity and CMV serostatus were compiled together with the repertoire data. Both class I and class II loci were covered by HLA typing, at four-digit resolution. The number of typed donors differed by locus: roughly 620-640 for A, B, C, DRB1 and DQB1; 500 to 550 for DQA1; 606 for DPA1; and 450 to 480 for DPB1. Rather than drawing on any new phenotypic data, the later analysis identified candidate immune exposures from TCR beta sequences and the way those sequences occurred across donors. A separate validation cohort of roughly 130 different subjects was used in addition to the roughly 700-subject first cohort. The study aimed to test whether cataloging public T cell receptors could reveal signatures of past pathogen exposure. Genome-wide SNP genotypes for about 65% of the 666 donors were used in a later genetic analysis, which treated that subset as a discovery cohort.

Concerning this clone itself: What this receptor recognizes is not known. Base quality data are lacking; no much larger clone is found one base away.

The cohort was made up of 666 healthy bone marrow donors. All cohort members were sampled while nominally healthy, although unrecorded immune exposures were likely present. The donor was CMV seropositive and belonged to the group of 250 to 300 seropositive cohort members. A peripheral blood sample was provided by each donor, and peripheral blood mononuclear cells were used for TCR beta sequencing. Genomic DNA extraction from the blood cell samples was performed with the Qiagen DNeasy Blood Extraction Kit. The library was obtained by the immunoSEQ multiplex PCR assay. A mixture of 60 forward primers for TCR Vbeta segments and 13 reverse primers for TCR Jbeta segments was used in the multiplex PCR. The CDR3 region of rearranged TCR beta genes was amplified from genomic DNA by a multiplex PCR assay. Amplified TCR beta libraries were sequenced as 87-base-pair reads on the Illumina HiSeq System. The study's processing was this. A later analysis counted approximately 76 million unique TCR beta chains across the 500 to 850 repertoires, and some 11 million of these chains were shared by at least two donors. To remove PCR and sequencing errors, raw reads were error-corrected and collapsed into unique sequences using a nearest-neighbor algorithm that merged closely related sequences. V, D and J gene segments were assigned by aligning CDR3 sequences to IMGT reference sequences. For a sequence to be retained, a match of at least six nucleotides was required to both a V gene segment and a J gene segment. Rearrangements were called productive when the CDR3 lacked stop codons and stayed in frame with V and J; all others were non-productive. CDR3 was defined according to IMGT convention as the region running from the second conserved V-encoded cysteine to the conserved J-encoded phenylalanine. Sequences without an unambiguous match to a single V gene segment were excluded from the earlier analysis of 587 of the donors. An earlier analysis of almost 600 of the donors classified V segments as functional when productive rearrangements were above 56.7% and as segregating when the standard deviation between donors was above 5%. A statistical classification framework was built to diagnose cytomegalovirus status from the catalog of TCR beta chain sequences. In a later analysis, TCR nucleotide sequences were compared against IMGT/GENE-DB human TR gene sequences so that V and J genes could be assigned. Using the TCRdist pipeline, a later analysis assigned CDR3 sequences along with most-parsimonious VDJ recombination scenarios. In a later analysis, each TCR beta chain was defined by its CDR3 amino acid sequence together with its V-gene family, and reads without a unique V-gene family were excluded. A later analysis removed 500 to 650 highly shared, low-generation-probability nucleotide sequences to deal with suspected cross-contamination and a sequencing artifact. In a later analysis, a clonal expansion index was calculated for each public chain from normalized within-repertoire ranks of inferred template counts. Generation probabilities in a later analysis came from a VDJ recombination model fitted to out-of-frame rearrangements, and those results were checked against IGoR. In a later analysis, TCR-TCR, TCR-HLA and TCR-CMV co-occurrence was scored with hypergeometric tests, and a repertoire-size bias correction was applied to TCR pairs. To estimate false discovery rates, a later analysis permuted the HLA or CMV assignments 20 times. In a later analysis, co-occurring TCRs were grouped with DBSCAN, and TCRdist sequence similarity was added when clustering was performed within HLA-allele-positive subsets. For co-occurrence clustering, repertoires with fewer than 30,000 or more than 120,000 public chains were excluded, along with roughly 5 repertoires with anomalous nucleotide sharing. Drawn from immuneACCESS, this table holds only the in-frame rearrangements with V and J called that TCRdb kept. Clones are partly lost; checked studies trace under half to an unresolved V gene and leave the rest unexplained. For V, J and clone size, that table is used; D and trimming come from the DNA. The sample profile shows some 150,000 clones; approximately 85% of them were found once. Roughly 6.7% of the sample lies in the top ten.

What the authors observed across the whole study: In a later analysis, HLA-associated TCR beta chains showed more clonal expansion and lower generation probabilities than non-associated chains that were equally common. Most TCR sequences were observed very rarely across donors, whereas some public TCRs were present in many individuals. The authors suggested that the approach could potentially be generalized to other disease states and immunological phenotypes. A total of fewer than 200 TCR beta chains were listed by the study as associated with cytomegalovirus. According to a later genetic analysis, donors in an Asian-associated ancestry cluster had fewer N-insertions in productive TCRs than the roughly 700-donor mean. Over 15 rarely observed V segments, including chromosome 9 orphons, were excluded from the earlier analysis of several hundred of the donors because counts were too low. The classifier was reported to diagnose cytomegalovirus status with high specificity and sensitivity in both the original cohort and the validation cohort. Because some donors lacked HLA typing at each locus, the association tests relied only on the typed subset. An earlier analysis of approximately 590 of the donors showed that most TCR beta V segments appeared in productive rearrangements either about 87% or about 30% of the time, which broadly matched IMGT annotations. Presence/absence analyses assumed roughly uniform sequencing depth across donors, an assumption that may not hold. Strong co-occurrence of HLA alleles, especially DR and DQ, made assigning TCR associations to individual alleles difficult. For the cohort, immune exposure information was limited to CMV serostatus. In a later genetic analysis, a missense DCLRE1C variant was associated with V-gene and J-gene trimming of TCR beta chains, and the association was replicated in an independent cohort. A later analysis associated around 16,000 TCR beta sequences with specific HLA alleles at a false discovery rate of 0.05. Only TCR beta chains were sequenced in this cohort, and the absence of alpha or paired-chain data limited detectable features. In vitro tests confirmed that a few of the cytomegalovirus-associated TCR beta chains recognize cytomegalovirus antigens. In a later analysis, TCR association rates were found to vary across HLA loci, with the most associated TCRs seen for DRB1 alleles and the fewest for HLA-C alleles. Linkage disequilibrium might explain the correlated functional status among segregating V segments, but an unknown experimental factor could not be excluded. A further reported finding was that TCR beta sequences accurately predicted the HLA-A and HLA-B alleles for most subjects in the first cohort. A cluster of highly shared sequence variants was judged likely to represent a technical artifact of the sequencing pipeline. Most CMV-associated TCR beta chains appeared to be HLA-restricted in a later analysis, and the HLA associations seemed to be driven largely by CMV exposure. A later analysis reported that several top co-occurrence clusters appeared linked to parvovirus B19, influenza, CMV and Epstein-Barr virus.

The sequencing sample was made of PBMCs. The sequence derives from a man aged 50 or older in good health and CMV-seropositive.

CDR3 loop: CASRSVHNNEQFF. The base sequence is TGTGCCAGCAGATCGGTCCATAACAATGAGCAGTTCTTC. The receptor chain draws on TRBV11-2 and TRBJ2-1, with the D gene too uncertain to name. The trim is 6 bases for V and 5 bases for J, with a gap of 11 bases between the germline ends. CDR1 SGHAT and CDR2 FQNNGV are derived from the germline V gene. The CDR3 runs 13 amino acids, cysteine and phenylalanine included. Just the 39-base CDR3 DNA is kept, in frame starting at base 1.